A selection of T cell receptor beta chains follows, all from one sample in a study of shared clonotypes between healthy human individuals. Data came from immunoSEQ multiplex PCR; TCRdb stores just in-frame clones and leaves some out. The top ten clones hold about an eighth of a sample with 530,000 or so clones, 75% to 80% of them seen once. Sequencing was done on a sample of PBMCs. The receptor set was obtained from a woman between 35 and 50 years old in good health. Some clones in this sample may be carry-over from other donors' samples. Both conserved end residues are part of each CDR3. The order of the fields is V gene, clone size, D gene, J gene, CDR3 protein, CDR3 DNA. A D gene is named only where the DNA matches it firmly. Only some rows state a clone size, as once, few, many or a class for expanded clones.

V gene: TRBV29-1
clone size: many
D gene: NA
J gene: TRBJ2-5
CDR3 protein: CSVEWPSRTETQYF
CDR3 DNA: TGCAGCGTTGAATGGCCTAGCAGGACAGAGACCCAGTACTTC

V gene: TRBV11-2
clone size: NA
D gene: TRBD2
J gene: TRBJ2-3
CDR3 protein: CASSSKGLAGPDTQYF
CDR3 DNA: TGTGCCAGCAGCTCAAAAGGACTAGCGGGACCAGATACGCAGTATTTT

V gene: TRBV9
clone size: many
D gene: NA
J gene: TRBJ2-5
CDR3 protein: CASSPPGTAAETQYF
CDR3 DNA: TGTGCCAGCAGCCCACCGGGGACGGCAGCCGAGACCCAGTACTTC

V gene: TRBV6-1
clone size: NA
D gene: TRBD1
J gene: TRBJ1-2
CDR3 protein: CASRTPGQRNYGYTF
CDR3 DNA: TGTGCCAGCAGAACACCGGGACAGAGAAACTATGGCTACACCTTC

V gene: TRBV7-2
clone size: NA
D gene: TRBD1
J gene: TRBJ1-5
CDR3 protein: CASSPGQGNQPQHF
CDR3 DNA: TGTGCCAGCAGCCCCGGACAGGGAAATCAGCCCCAGCATTTT

V gene: TRBV19
clone size: NA
D gene: TRBD1
J gene: TRBJ1-4
CDR3 protein: CASRTRDRVEKLFF
CDR3 DNA: TGTGCCAGTAGAACTCGGGACAGGGTAGAAAAACTGTTTTTT

V gene: TRBV10-2
clone size: NA
D gene: NA
J gene: TRBJ2-7
CDR3 protein: CASSEWMRTASYEQYF
CDR3 DNA: TGCGCCAGCAGTGAGTGGATGAGGACAGCATCCTACGAGCAGTACTTC

V gene: TRBV10-2
clone size: once
D gene: NA
J gene: TRBJ2-5
CDR3 protein: CASTERGEETQYF
CDR3 DNA: TGCGCCAGCACCGAAAGGGGTGAAGAGACCCAGTACTTC

V gene: TRBV5-1
clone size: NA
D gene: NA
J gene: TRBJ2-5
CDR3 protein: CASSSQVAEETQYF
CDR3 DNA: TGCGCCAGCAGCTCCCAGGTCGCTGAAGAGACCCAGTACTTC

V gene: TRBV6-1
clone size: NA
D gene: TRBD1
J gene: TRBJ1-2
CDR3 protein: CGEVDRGSGYTF
CDR3 DNA: TGTGGCGAGGTGGACAGGGGGTCTGGCTACACCTTC

V gene: TRBV28
clone size: many
D gene: NA
J gene: TRBJ2-1
CDR3 protein: CASSRHISIGLNEQFF
CDR3 DNA: TGTGCCAGCAGTCGACACATTTCAATCGGCCTCAATGAGCAGTTCTTC

V gene: TRBV4-1
clone size: NA
D gene: TRBD2
J gene: TRBJ2-2
CDR3 protein: CASSRRREGQGTGELFF
CDR3 DNA: TGCGCCAGCAGCCGAAGGCGGGAGGGCCAGGGCACCGGGGAGCTGTTTTTT

V gene: TRBV7-2
clone size: NA
D gene: TRBD2
J gene: TRBJ2-1
CDR3 protein: CASSWGGNEQFF
CDR3 DNA: TGTGCCAGCAGCTGGGGGGGCAATGAGCAGTTCTTC

V gene: TRBV30
clone size: NA
D gene: TRBD1
J gene: TRBJ2-7
CDR3 protein: CAWSPWTGVGKESEQYF
CDR3 DNA: TGTGCCTGGAGTCCCTGGACAGGGGTTGGAAAGGAGAGCGAGCAGTACTTC

V gene: TRBV4-2
clone size: once
D gene: NA
J gene: TRBJ1-5
CDR3 protein: CASSLGAGQPQHF
CDR3 DNA: TGTGCCAGCAGCCTAGGAGCGGGTCAGCCCCAGCATTTT

V gene: TRBV7-9
clone size: few
D gene: TRBD1
J gene: TRBJ2-7
CDR3 protein: CASSLAAGGESPFSYEQYF
CDR3 DNA: TGTGCCAGCAGCTTAGCGGCAGGGGGAGAGAGCCCCTTCTCCTACGAGCAGTACTTC

V gene: TRBV7-2
clone size: few
D gene: NA
J gene: TRBJ1-1
CDR3 protein: CATNPRGAGNTEAFF
CDR3 DNA: TGTGCCACCAACCCAAGAGGGGCAGGGAACACTGAAGCTTTCTTT

V gene: TRBV2
clone size: NA
D gene: NA
J gene: TRBJ2-7
CDR3 protein: CASSEGRGAYEQYF
CDR3 DNA: TGTGCCAGCAGTGAAGGACGGGGTGCCTACGAGCAGTACTTC

V gene: TRBV5-4
clone size: few
D gene: TRBD2
J gene: TRBJ2-7
CDR3 protein: CASSSTRTSSEQYF
CDR3 DNA: TGTGCCAGCAGCTCCACCCGGACTAGCTCCGAGCAGTACTTC

V gene: TRBV27
clone size: NA
D gene: TRBD1
J gene: TRBJ2-6
CDR3 protein: CASKVLGQGISGANVLTF
CDR3 DNA: TGTGCCAGCAAGGTTCTGGGACAGGGCATCTCTGGGGCCAACGTCCTGACTTTC

V gene: TRBV27
clone size: NA
D gene: TRBD2
J gene: TRBJ2-4
CDR3 protein: CASSAWTSGRGNIQYF
CDR3 DNA: TGTGCCAGCAGTGCCTGGACTAGCGGGAGGGGGAACATTCAGTACTTC

V gene: TRBV14
clone size: NA
D gene: NA
J gene: TRBJ2-1
CDR3 protein: CASSQVGVGYEQFF
CDR3 DNA: TGTGCCAGCAGCCAAGTCGGGGTAGGCTATGAGCAGTTCTTC

V gene: TRBV5-1
clone size: NA
D gene: TRBD1
J gene: TRBJ1-3
CDR3 protein: CASSLAGQEFGNTIYF
CDR3 DNA: TGCGCCAGCAGCTTGGCGGGACAGGAGTTTGGAAACACCATATATTTT

V gene: TRBV7-3
clone size: NA
D gene: NA
J gene: TRBJ1-1
CDR3 protein: CASSSRRNTEAFF
CDR3 DNA: TGTGCCAGCAGCTCCAGGAGGAACACTGAAGCTTTCTTT